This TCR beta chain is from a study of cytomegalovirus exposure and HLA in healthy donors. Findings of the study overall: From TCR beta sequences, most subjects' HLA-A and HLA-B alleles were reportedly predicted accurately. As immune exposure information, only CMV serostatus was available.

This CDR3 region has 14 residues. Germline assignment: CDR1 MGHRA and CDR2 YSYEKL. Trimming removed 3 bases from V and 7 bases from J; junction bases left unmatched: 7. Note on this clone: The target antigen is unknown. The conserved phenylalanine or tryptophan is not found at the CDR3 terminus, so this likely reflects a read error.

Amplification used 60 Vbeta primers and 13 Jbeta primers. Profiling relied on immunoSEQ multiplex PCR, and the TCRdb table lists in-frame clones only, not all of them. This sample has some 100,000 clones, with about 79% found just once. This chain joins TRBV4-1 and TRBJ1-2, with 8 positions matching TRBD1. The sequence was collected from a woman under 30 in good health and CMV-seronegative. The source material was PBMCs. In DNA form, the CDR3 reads TGCGCCAGCAGCCACCCTCTGACAGGGGTTGGCTACACCTCC. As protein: CASSHPLTGVGYTS.